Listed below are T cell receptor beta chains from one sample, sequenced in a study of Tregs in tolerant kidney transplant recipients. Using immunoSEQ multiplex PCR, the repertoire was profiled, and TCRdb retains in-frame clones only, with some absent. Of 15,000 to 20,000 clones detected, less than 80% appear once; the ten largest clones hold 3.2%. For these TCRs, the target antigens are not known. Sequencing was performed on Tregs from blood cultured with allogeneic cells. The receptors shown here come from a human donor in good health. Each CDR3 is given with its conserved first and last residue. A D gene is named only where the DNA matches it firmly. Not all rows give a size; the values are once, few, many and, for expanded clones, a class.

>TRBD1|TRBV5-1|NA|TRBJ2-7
CASSTAQGDTYEQYF
TGCGCCAGCAGCACTGCCCAGGGGGACACCTACGAGCAGTACTTC
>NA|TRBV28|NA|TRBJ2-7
CASSRFGEQYF
TGTGCCAGCAGTCGATTCGGCGAGCAGTACTTC
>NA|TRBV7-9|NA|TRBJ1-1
CASIRDRRNTEAFF
TGTGCCAGCATTAGAGACAGGAGGAACACTGAAGCTTTCTTT
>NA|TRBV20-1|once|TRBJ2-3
CSAFSNGEQYF
TGCAGTGCTTTTTCCAACGGCGAGCAGTATTTT
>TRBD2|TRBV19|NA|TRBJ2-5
CASSAGTSPGGTQYF
TGTGCCAGTAGTGCCGGGACTAGCCCTGGAGGGACCCAGTACTTC
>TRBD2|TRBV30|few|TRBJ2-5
CASLGLAGAGETQYF
TGTGCCTCGCTTGGACTAGCGGGAGCAGGGGAGACCCAGTACTTC
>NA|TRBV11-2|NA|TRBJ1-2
CASSLVTYGYTF
TGTGCCAGCAGCTTAGTAACCTATGGCTACACCTTC
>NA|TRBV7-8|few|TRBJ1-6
CASSFEGRGYNSPLHF
TGTGCCAGCAGCTTCGAGGGTAGGGGCTATAATTCACCCCTCCACTTT
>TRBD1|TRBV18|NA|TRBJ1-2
CASSPNTGGHGYTF
TGTGCCAGCTCACCAAATACAGGGGGCCATGGCTACACCTTC
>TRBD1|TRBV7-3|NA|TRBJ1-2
CASCWDRVFPNYGYTF
TGTGCCAGCTGCTGGGACAGGGTTTTTCCTAACTATGGCTACACCTTC
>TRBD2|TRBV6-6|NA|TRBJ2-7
CASSPTSGSYEQYF
TGTGCCAGCAGCCCCACTAGCGGGAGCTACGAGCAGTACTTC
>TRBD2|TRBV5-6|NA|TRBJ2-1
CASSPKGTGTSKFF
TGTGCCAGCAGCCCGAAAGGCACCGGGACTAGCAAGTTCTTC
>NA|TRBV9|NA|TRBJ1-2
CASSPMGVVDYGYTF
TGTGCCAGCAGCCCAATGGGGGTGGTGGACTATGGCTACACCTTC
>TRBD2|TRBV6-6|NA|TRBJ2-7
CASRRTSGAYEQYF
TGTGCCAGCAGGCGGACTAGCGGGGCCTACGAGCAGTACTTC
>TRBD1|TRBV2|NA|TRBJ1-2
CASRTEGAGYTF
TGTGCCAGCAGGACCGAGGGGGCTGGCTACACCTTC